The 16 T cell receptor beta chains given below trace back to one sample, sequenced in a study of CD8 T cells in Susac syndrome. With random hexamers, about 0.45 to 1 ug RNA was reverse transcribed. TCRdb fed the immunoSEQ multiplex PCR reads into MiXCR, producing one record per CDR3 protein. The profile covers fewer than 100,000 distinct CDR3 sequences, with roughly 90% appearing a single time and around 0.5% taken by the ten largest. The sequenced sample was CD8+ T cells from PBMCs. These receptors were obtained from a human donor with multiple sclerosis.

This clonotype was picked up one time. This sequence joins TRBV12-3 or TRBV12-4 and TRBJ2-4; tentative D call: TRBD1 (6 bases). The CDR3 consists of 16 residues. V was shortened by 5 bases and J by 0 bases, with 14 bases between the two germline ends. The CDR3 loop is CASSPIRTVAKNIQYF. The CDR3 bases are TGTGCCAGCAGTCCCATCAGGACAGTAGCCAAAAACATTCAGTACTTC.

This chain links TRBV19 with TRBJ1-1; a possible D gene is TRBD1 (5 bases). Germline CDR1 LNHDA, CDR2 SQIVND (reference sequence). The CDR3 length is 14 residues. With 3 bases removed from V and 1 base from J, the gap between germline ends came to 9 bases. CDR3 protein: CASSIGARNTEAFF. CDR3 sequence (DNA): TGTGCCAGTAGTATCGGGGCCAGGAACACTGAAGCTTTCTTT.

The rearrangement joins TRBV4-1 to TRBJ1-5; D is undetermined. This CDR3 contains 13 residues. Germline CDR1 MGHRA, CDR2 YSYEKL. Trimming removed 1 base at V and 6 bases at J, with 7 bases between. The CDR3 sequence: CASSQGGGQPQHF. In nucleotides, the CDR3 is TGCGCCAGCAGCCAAGGTGGTGGTCAGCCCCAGCATTTT.

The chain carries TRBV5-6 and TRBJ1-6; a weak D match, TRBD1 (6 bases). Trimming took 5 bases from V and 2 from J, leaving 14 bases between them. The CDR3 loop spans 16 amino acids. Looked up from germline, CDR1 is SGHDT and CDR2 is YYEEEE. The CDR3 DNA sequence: TGTGCCAGCAGTCTCCGGGACAAAGCCTATAATTCACCCCTCCACTTT. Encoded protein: CASSLRDKAYNSPLHF.

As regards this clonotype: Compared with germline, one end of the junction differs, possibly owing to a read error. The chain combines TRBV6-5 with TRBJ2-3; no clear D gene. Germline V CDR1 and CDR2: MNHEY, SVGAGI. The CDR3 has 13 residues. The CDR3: CASSPPLFDTQSF. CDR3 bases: TGTGCCAGCAGTCCCCCGTTGTTCGATACGCAGTCTTTT.

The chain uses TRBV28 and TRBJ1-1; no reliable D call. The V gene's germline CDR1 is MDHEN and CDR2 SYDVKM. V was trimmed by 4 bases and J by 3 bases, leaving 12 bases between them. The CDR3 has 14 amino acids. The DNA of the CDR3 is TGTGCCAGCAGTTCCACTGGGGAATACACTGAAGCTTTCTTT. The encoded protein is CASSSTGEYTEAFF.

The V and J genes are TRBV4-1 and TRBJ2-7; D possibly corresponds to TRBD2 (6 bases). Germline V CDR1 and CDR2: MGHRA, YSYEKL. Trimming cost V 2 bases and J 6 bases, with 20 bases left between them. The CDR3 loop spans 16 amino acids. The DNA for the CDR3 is TGCGCCAGCAGCCAAATGGGGGGAGGTGCCTTGGGCGAGCAGTACTTC. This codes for CASSQMGGGALGEQYF.

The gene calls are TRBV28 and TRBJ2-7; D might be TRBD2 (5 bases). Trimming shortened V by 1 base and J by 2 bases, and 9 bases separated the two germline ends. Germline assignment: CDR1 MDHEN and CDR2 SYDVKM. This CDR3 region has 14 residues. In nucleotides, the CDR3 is TGTGCCAGCAGTTTATCGGGGTCCCCCTACGAGCAGTACTTC. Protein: CASSLSGSPYEQYF.

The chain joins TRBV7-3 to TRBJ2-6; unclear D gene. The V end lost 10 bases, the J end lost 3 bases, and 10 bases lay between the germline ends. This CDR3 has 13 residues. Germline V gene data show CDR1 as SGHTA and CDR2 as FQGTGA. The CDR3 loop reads CATQSLGANVLTF. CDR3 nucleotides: TGTGCCACACAGTCTCTTGGGGCCAACGTCCTGACTTTC.

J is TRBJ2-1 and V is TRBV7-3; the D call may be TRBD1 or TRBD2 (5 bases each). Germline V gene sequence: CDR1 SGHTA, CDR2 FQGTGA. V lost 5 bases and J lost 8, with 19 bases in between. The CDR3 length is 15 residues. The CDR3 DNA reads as TGTGCCAGCAGCCTCCTAGGGGACCCCTCCGATGAGCAGTTCTTC. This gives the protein CASSLLGDPSDEQFF.

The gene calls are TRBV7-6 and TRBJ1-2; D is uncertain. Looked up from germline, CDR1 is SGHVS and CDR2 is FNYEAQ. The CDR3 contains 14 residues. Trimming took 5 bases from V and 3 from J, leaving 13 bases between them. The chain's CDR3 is CASSSMEGYYGYTF. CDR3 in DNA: TGTGCCAGCAGCAGTATGGAGGGTTACTATGGCTACACCTTC.

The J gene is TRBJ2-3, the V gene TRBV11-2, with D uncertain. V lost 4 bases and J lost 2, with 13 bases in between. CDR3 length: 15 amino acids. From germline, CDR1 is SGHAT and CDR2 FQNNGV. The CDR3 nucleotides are TGTGCCAGCAGCTCGGGTGGAGCCTTCACAGATACGCAGTATTTT. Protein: CASSSGGAFTDTQYF.

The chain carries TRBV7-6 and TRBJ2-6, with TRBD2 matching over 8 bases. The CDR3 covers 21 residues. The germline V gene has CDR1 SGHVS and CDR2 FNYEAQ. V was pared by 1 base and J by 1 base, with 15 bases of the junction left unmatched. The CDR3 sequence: CASSLGIPGLGVRSGANVLTF. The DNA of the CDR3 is TGTGCCAGCAGCTTAGGCATCCCGGGACTAGGGGTTCGTTCTGGGGCCAACGTCCTGACTTTC.

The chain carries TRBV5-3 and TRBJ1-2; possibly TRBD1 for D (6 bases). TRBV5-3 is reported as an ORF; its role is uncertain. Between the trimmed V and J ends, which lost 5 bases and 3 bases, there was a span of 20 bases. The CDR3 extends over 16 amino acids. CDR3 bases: TGTGCCAGAAGTTATCAGGGGATCCAAACCTACTATGGCTACACCTTC. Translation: CARSYQGIQTYYGYTF.

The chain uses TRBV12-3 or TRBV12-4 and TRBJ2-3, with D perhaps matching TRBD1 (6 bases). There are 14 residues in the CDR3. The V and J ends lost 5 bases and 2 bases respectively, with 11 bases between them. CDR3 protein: CASSPTGITDTQYF. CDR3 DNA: TGTGCCAGCAGTCCTACAGGGATCACAGATACGCAGTATTTT.

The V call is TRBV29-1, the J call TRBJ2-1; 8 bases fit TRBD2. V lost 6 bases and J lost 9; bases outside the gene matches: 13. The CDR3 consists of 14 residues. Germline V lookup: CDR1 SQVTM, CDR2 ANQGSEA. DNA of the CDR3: TGCAGCGTCTACAGCGGGGGTACCATTGGTGAGCAGTTCTTC. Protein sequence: CSVYSGGTIGEQFF.